This record looks at one T cell receptor beta chain sequence and its context. Its antigen is as yet unknown. These data are taken from a study of radiation and T cells in renal cell carcinoma. Study-wide background: Nephrectomy followed 15 Gy stereotactic body radiation by 4 weeks. Points from the study as a whole: From baseline, blood top tumor clonotypes peaked at 2 weeks post-radiation. Baseline intratumoral clonotype presence is unknown without pretreatment biopsies.

Sequencing used immunoSEQ multiplex PCR; TCRdb keeps in-frame clones, though not all of them. The sample lists about 130,000 clones; about four fifths were seen once. Germline CDR1 and CDR2: MDHEN and SYDVKM. There are 15 residues in the CDR3. The V end lost 5 bases, the J end lost 5 bases, and 18 bases lay between the germline ends. Time point indicated: blood 2 weeks post-SBRT. Treatment described: 15 Gy SBRT to primary tumor, nephrectomy 4 weeks later. Clear cell pathology was present in this patient's renal cell carcinoma. This sample comprised blood, obtained from a patient whose treatment included radiotherapy and nephrectomy. The TCR originated in a man between 50 and 59 years old with renal cell carcinoma. This rearrangement joins TRBV28 to TRBJ1-1, with a possible D match to TRBD1 (5 bases). CDR3 residues: CASSPRGVWDTEAFF. DNA of the CDR3: TGTGCCAGCAGTCCGCGGGGGGTATGGGATACTGAAGCTTTCTTT.